The 2 T cell receptor beta chains in this list originate from one sample, sequenced in a study of shared clonotypes between healthy human individuals. Naive-designated CD8 cells lacked CD45RO, were positively enriched for CCR7, and omitted terminally differentiated effector memory CD45RA+ cells. The table came from immunoSEQ multiplex PCR; TCRdb's copy has only in-frame clones and leaves some out. The sample lists around 2,100,000 clones, roughly 94% occurring once. The sample taken for sequencing was naive CD8+ T cells sorted from blood. Every receptor here comes from a man aged 18 to 30 in good health.

Details on this clone: The same CDR3 can be traced to other DNA sequences in this sample. This chain joins TRBV9 and TRBJ1-3; D uncertain. The CDR3 has 15 residues. Trimming removed 0 bases from V and 1 base from J, with 8 bases in between. Germline-derived CDR1 and CDR2 are SGDLS and YYNGEE. In DNA, the CDR3 is TGTGCCAGCAGCGTAGATGCTGGTTCTGGAAACACCATATATTTT. Its protein product is CASSVDAGSGNTIYF.

The genes are TRBV4-1 and TRBJ2-2; no reliable D call. The germline V and J ends were trimmed by 0 bases and 4 bases, with 6 bases remaining between them. Per germline, CDR1 MGHRA and CDR2 YSYEKL. There are 14 residues in the CDR3. The CDR3 is CASSQDEVTGELFF. CDR3 DNA sequence: TGCGCCAGCAGCCAAGATGAAGTCACCGGGGAGCTGTTTTTT.